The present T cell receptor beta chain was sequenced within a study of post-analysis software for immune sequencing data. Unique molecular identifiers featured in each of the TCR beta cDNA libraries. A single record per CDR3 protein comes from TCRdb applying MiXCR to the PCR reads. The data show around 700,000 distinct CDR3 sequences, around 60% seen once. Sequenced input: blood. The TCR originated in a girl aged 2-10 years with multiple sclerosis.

The CDR3 loop reads CASSSSTGVNYGYTF. Here the CDR3 DNA reads TGTGCCAGCAGCTCCTCGACAGGGGTCAACTATGGCTACACCTTC. The chain carries TRBV11-3 and TRBJ1-2; 8 bases align to TRBD1. Unmatched junction bases numbered 6, after V lost 4 bases and J lost 2 bases. The germline CDR1 and CDR2 sequences are SGHNT and YENEEA. There are 15 residues in the CDR3.